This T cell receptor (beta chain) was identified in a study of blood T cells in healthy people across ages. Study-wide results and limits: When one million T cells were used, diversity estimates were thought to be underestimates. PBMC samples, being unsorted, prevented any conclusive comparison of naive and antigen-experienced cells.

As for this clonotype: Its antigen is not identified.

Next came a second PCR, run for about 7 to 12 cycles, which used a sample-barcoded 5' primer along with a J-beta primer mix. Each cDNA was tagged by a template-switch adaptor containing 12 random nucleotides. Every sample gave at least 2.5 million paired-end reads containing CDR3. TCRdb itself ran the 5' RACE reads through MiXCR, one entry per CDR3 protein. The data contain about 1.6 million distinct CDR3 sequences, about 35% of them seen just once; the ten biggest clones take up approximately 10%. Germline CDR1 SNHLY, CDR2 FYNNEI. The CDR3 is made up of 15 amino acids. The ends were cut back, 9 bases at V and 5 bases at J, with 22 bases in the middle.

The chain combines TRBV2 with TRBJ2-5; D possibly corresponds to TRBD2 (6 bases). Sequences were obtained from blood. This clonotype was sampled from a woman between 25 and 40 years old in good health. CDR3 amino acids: CARGRSGALGETQYF. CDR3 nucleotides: TGTGCCAGGGGGAGGTCGGGAGCCCTAGGGGAGACCCAGTACTTC.